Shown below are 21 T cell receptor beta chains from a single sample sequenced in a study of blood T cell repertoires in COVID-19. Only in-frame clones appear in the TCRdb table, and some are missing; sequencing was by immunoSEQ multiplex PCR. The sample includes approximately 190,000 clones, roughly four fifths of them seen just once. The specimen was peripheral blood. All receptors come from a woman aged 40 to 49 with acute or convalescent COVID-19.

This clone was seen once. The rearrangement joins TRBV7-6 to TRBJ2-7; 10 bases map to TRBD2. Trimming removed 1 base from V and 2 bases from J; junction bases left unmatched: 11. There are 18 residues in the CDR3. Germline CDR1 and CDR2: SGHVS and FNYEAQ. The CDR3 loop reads CASSLVSGLAVTPYEQYF. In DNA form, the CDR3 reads TGTGCCAGCAGCTTAGTGAGCGGACTAGCGGTGACCCCCTACGAGCAGTACTTC.

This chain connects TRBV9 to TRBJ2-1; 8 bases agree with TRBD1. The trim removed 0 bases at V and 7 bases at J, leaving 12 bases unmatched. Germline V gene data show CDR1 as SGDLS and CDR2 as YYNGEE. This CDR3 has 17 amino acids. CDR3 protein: CASSVVGYDRGANEQFF. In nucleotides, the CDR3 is TGTGCCAGCAGCGTAGTAGGGTACGACAGGGGCGCGAATGAGCAGTTCTTC. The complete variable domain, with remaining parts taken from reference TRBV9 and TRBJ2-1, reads DSGVTQTPKHLITATGQRVTLRCSPRSGDLSVYWYQQSLDQGLQFLIQYYNGEERAKGNILERFSAQQFPDLHSELNLSSLELGDSALYFCASSVVGYDRGANEQFFGPGTRLTVL.

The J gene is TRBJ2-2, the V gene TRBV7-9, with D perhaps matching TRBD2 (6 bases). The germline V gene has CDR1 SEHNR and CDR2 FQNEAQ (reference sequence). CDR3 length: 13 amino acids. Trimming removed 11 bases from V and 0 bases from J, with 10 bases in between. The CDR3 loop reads CAPGGANTGELFF. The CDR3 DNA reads TGTGCCCCCGGCGGGGCGAACACCGGGGAGCTGTTTTTT.

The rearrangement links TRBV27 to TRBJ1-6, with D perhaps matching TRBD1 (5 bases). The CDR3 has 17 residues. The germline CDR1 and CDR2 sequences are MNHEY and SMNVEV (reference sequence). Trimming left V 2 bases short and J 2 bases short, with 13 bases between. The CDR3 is CASSLGGIRAYNSPLHF. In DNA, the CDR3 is TGTGCCAGCAGTTTAGGGGGGATCAGGGCCTATAATTCACCCCTCCACTTT.

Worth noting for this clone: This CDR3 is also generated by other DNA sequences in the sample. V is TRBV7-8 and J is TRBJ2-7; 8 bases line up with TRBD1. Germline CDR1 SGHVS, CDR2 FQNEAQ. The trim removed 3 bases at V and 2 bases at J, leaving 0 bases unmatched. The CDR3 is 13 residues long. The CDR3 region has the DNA TGTGCCAGCAGCTTGGACAGGGCCTACGAGCAGTACTTC. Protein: CASSLDRAYEQYF.

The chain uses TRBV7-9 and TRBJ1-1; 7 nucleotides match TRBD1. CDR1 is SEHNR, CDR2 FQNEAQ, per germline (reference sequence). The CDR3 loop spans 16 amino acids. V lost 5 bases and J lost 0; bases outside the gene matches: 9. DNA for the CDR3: TGTGCCAGCAGCCGCGGGACAGCCACACTGAACACTGAAGCTTTCTTT. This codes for CASSRGTATLNTEAFF.

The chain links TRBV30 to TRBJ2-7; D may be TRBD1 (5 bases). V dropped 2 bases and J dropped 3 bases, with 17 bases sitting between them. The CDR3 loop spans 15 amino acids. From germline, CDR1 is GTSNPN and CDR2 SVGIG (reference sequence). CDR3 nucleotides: TGTGCCTGGAGTCCAGGGAACCCCGGAAACTACGAGCAGTACTTC. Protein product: CAWSPGNPGNYEQYF.

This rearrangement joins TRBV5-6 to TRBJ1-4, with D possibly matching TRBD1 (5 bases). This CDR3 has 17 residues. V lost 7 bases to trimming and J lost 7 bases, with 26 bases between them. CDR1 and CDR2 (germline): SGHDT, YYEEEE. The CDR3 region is CASATRPGEGGTEKLFF. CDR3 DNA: TGTGCCAGCGCGACCAGGCCCGGAGAGGGCGGGACTGAAAAACTGTTTTTT. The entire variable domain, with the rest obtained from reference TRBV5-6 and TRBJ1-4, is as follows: DAGVTQSPTHLIKTRGQQVTLRCSPKSGHDTVSWYQQALGQGPQFIFQYYEEEERQRGNFPDRFSGHQFPNYSSELNVNALLLGDSALYLCASATRPGEGGTEKLFFGSGTQLSVL.

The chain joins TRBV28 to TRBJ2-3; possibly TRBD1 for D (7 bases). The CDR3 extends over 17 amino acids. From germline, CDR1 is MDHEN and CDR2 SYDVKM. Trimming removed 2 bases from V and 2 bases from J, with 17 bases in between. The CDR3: CASSLALGRGDTDTQYF. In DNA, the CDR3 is TGTGCCAGCAGTTTAGCCCTCGGCAGGGGGGACACAGATACGCAGTATTTT.

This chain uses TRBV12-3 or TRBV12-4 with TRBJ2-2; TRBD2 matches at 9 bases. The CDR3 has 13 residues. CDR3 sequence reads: CAWTSAQYGELFF. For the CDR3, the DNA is TGTGCTTGGACTAGCGCCCAATACGGGGAGCTGTTTTTT.

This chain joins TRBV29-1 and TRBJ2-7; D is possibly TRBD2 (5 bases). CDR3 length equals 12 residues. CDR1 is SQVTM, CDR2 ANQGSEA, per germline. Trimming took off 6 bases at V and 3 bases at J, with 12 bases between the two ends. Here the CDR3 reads CSVGMGSYEQYF. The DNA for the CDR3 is TGCAGCGTAGGGATGGGGAGCTACGAGCAGTACTTC.

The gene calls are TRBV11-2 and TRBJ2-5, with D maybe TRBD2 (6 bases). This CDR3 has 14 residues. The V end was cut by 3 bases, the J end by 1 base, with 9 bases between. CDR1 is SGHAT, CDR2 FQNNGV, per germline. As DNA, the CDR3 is TGTGCCAGCAGCTTGGAGCGGGTCCAAGAGACCCAGTACTTC. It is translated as CASSLERVQETQYF.

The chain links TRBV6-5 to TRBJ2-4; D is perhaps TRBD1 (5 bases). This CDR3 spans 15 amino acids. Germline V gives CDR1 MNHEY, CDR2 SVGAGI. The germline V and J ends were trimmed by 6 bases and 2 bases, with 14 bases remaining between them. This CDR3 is CASRQSDTSKNIQYF. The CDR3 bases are TGTGCCAGCAGACAATCGGACACTTCCAAAAACATTCAGTACTTC.

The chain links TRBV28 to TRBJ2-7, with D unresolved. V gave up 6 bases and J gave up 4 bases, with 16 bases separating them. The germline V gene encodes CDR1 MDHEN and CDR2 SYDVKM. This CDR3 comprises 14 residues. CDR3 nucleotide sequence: TGTGCCAGCAGCGACTCTACGACCTCATACGAGCAGTACTTC. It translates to CASSDSTTSYEQYF.

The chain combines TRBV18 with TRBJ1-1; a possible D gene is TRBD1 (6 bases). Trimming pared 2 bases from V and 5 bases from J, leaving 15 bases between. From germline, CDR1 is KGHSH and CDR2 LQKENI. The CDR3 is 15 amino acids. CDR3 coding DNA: TGTGCCAGCTCACCAATACAGGGCGGGGGGACTGAAGCTTTCTTT. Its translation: CASSPIQGGGTEAFF.

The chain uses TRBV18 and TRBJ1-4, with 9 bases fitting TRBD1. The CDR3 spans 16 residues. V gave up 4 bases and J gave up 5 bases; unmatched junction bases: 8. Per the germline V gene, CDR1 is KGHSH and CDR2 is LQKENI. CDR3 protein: CASSRRSDRGNEKLFF. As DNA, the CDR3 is TGTGCCAGCTCACGACGTTCAGACAGGGGGAATGAAAAACTGTTTTTT.

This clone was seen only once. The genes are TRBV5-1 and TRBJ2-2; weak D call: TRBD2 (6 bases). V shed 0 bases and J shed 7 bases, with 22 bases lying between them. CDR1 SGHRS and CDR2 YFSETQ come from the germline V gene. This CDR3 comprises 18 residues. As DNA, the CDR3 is TGCGCCAGCAGCTTGGCCCCCCCCCGGTCGGGAGATGGCGGGGAGCTGTTTTTT. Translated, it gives CASSLAPPRSGDGGELFF.

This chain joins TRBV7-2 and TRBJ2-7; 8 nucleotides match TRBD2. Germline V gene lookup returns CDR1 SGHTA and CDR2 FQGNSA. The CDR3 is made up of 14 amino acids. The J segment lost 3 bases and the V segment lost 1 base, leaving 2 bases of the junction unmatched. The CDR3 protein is CASSLGLANYEQYF. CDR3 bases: TGTGCCAGCAGCTTAGGACTAGCGAACTACGAGCAGTACTTC.

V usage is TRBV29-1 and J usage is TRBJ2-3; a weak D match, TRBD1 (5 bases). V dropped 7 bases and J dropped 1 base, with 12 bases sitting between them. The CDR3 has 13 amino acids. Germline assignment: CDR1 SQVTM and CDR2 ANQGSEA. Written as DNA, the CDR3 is TGCAGCGATAGGGGTATCGGCACAGATACGCAGTATTTT. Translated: CSDRGIGTDTQYF.

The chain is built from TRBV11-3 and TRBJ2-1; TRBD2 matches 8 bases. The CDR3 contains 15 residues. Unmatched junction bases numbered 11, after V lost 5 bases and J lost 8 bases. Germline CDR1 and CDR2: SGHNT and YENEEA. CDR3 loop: CASSPYGTSLYEQFF. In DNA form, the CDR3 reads TGTGCCAGCAGCCCTTACGGGACTAGTTTATATGAGCAGTTCTTC.

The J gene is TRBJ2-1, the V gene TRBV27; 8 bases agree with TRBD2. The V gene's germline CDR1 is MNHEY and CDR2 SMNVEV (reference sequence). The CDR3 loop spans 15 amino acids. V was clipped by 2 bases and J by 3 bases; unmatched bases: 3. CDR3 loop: CASSLSGSLYNEQFF. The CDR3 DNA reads TGTGCCAGCAGTTTAAGCGGGAGTCTCTACAATGAGCAGTTCTTC.